The 16 T cell receptor beta chains in this list originate from one sample, sequenced in a study of T cells in Graves' hyperthyroidism and ophthalmopathy. RNA transcripts provided the source from which TCR beta CDR3 regions were amplified. The TCR CDR3 first-round RT-PCR relied on the HTBI primer set. Each CDR3 protein is one row after TCRdb ran MiXCR on the multiplex PCR reads. This sample has over 550,000 distinct CDR3 sequences, with approximately 15% found just once. Input material: blood. The receptors shown here come from a woman aged 18-29 years with Graves' hyperthyroidism.

The chain employs TRBV6-1 and TRBJ1-5; 9 bases fit TRBD1. This CDR3 spans 18 amino acids. Per germline, CDR1 MNHNS and CDR2 SASEGT. J lost 6 bases, V lost 4 bases, and 16 bases had no gene match. CDR3 in amino acids: CASSAVPGQGKYSQPQHF. The CDR3 DNA reads as TGTGCCAGCAGTGCTGTCCCGGGACAGGGAAAGTATAGTCAGCCCCAGCATTTT.

This sequence joins TRBV7-9 and TRBJ2-2; TRBD2 is a possible D gene (6 bases). V gave up 2 bases and J gave up 4 bases, with 11 bases separating them. This CDR3 is 15 amino acids long. Germline CDR1 is SEHNR and CDR2 is FQNEAQ (reference sequence). The CDR3 protein is CASSLREVTTGELFF. As DNA, the CDR3 is TGTGCCAGCAGCTTAAGGGAGGTCACCACCGGGGAGCTGTTTTTT.

In its sample, this clonotype was seen many times. The chain couples TRBV3-1 to TRBJ1-2; no firm D call. V shed 0 bases and J shed 5 bases, with 16 bases lying between them. Per germline, CDR1 LGHDT and CDR2 YNNKEL (reference sequence). The CDR3 extends over 16 amino acids. CDR3 sequence (DNA): TGTGCCAGCAGCCAAGAAGATGTAACCGAATTTTATGGCTACACCTTC. Protein: CASSQEDVTEFYGYTF.

This clonotype was seen ten or more times. The chain recombines TRBV27 with TRBJ2-4; D possibly matches TRBD1 or TRBD2 (5 bases each). The CDR3 consists of 13 residues. Germline lookup yields CDR1 MNHEY and CDR2 SMNVEV (reference sequence). V lost 0 bases and J lost 8, with 8 bases in between. Here the CDR3 reads CASSLSLGDIQYF. In DNA form, the CDR3 reads TGTGCCAGCAGTTTATCATTGGGGGACATTCAGTACTTC.

V and J are TRBV29-1 and TRBJ2-3; 7 nucleotides align to TRBD2. The CDR3 is 14 residues long. Germline-derived CDR1 and CDR2 are SQVTM and ANQGSEA. V shed 6 bases and J 6 bases; nucleotides not matched to a gene: 12. The CDR3 protein is CSVAPGPAGDTQYF. The CDR3, as DNA: TGCAGCGTGGCCCCGGGACCAGCGGGGGATACGCAGTATTTT.

This clonotype was seen ten or more times. The V call is TRBV3-1, the J call TRBJ1-4; D uncertain. Germline-derived CDR1 and CDR2 are LGHDT and YNNKEL (reference sequence). This CDR3 is built from 14 residues. Trimming removed 6 bases from V and 0 bases from J, with 8 bases in between. The CDR3 DNA follows: TGTGCCAGCAGTGACACCGCAACTAATGAAAAACTGTTTTTT. The encoded protein is CASSDTATNEKLFF.

This clonotype appeared a few times. This rearrangement joins TRBV28 to TRBJ1-2; 9 positions match TRBD1. The V segment lost 5 bases and the J segment 0 bases; nucleotides outside the gene matches: 7. Germline loops: CDR1 MDHEN, CDR2 SYDVKM. The length of the CDR3 is 16 residues. The CDR3 loop is CASSLGTGWTNYGYTF. CDR3 nucleotides: TGTGCCAGCAGTCTCGGGACAGGGTGGACTAACTATGGCTACACCTTC.

This clonotype was counted between two and nine times. V is TRBV24-1 and J is TRBJ2-5, with D perhaps TRBD2 (6 bases). The germline V gene has CDR1 KGHDR and CDR2 SFDVKD. The V end lost 1 base, the J end lost 0 bases, and 14 bases lay between the germline ends. The CDR3 has 17 amino acids. DNA of the CDR3: TGTGCCACCAGTGATTTCCCTAAGTGGAGGGACCAAGAGACCCAGTACTTC. The encoded protein is CATSDFPKWRDQETQYF.

The DNA of the CDR3 is TGTGCCAGCAGCCTGAGCGGGAGGGGGGGCAATGAGCAGTTCTTC. Translation gives CASSLSGRGGNEQFF. This rearrangement joins TRBV11-1 to TRBJ2-1; 10 positions agree with TRBD2. The germline V gene encodes CDR1 SGHAT and CDR2 FQDESV (reference sequence). After removal of 5 bases from V and 6 bases from J, the junction contained 7 bases not matched to a gene. This CDR3 region has 15 residues.

This chain uses TRBV20-1 with TRBJ2-3; the D call may be TRBD1 or TRBD2 (5 bases each). Germline V lookup: CDR1 DFQATT, CDR2 SNEGSKA (reference sequence). V was shortened by 6 bases and J by 0 bases, with 16 bases between the two germline ends. The CDR3 sequence is 15 residues long. The CDR3 loop reads CSADFWGRSTDTQYF. The CDR3 nucleotides are TGCAGTGCGGACTTTTGGGGACGGAGCACAGATACGCAGTATTTT.

This clonotype was seen ten or more times. V and J are TRBV20-1 and TRBJ2-1, with 9 bases aligning to TRBD1. With V trimmed by 6 bases and J by 1 base, 4 bases remained unmatched. CDR1 DFQATT and CDR2 SNEGSKA come from the germline V gene (reference sequence). This CDR3 is built from 14 residues. CDR3 sequence reads: CSAEGQGSYNEQFF. CDR3 DNA: TGCAGTGCCGAGGGACAGGGTTCCTACAATGAGCAGTTCTTC.

On this clonotype itself: With a much larger clone just one base away, this may be a read error. V is TRBV28 and J is TRBJ2-1, with TRBD2 matching over 11 bases. The CDR3 consists of 13 residues. Germline V gene sequence: CDR1 MDHEN, CDR2 SYDVKM. Germline trimming cut 3 bases from V and 11 bases from J; bases unmatched to any gene: 3. DNA for the CDR3: TGTGCCAGCAGTTTGACTAGCGGGATGAAGCAGTTCTTC. Translation gives CASSLTSGMKQFF.

In its sample, this clonotype was seen many times. The chain carries TRBV6-2 or TRBV6-3 and TRBJ2-5, with D uncertain. This CDR3 has 14 residues. Germline V gene lookup returns CDR1 MNHEY and CDR2 SVGEGT. V lost 0 bases and J lost 2, with 7 bases in between. CDR3: CASSYSAGQETQYF. Here the CDR3 DNA reads TGTGCCAGCAGTTACTCGGCCGGTCAAGAGACCCAGTACTTC.

This chain links TRBV29-1 with TRBJ2-3; 7 nucleotides agree with TRBD2. Per the germline V gene, CDR1 is SQVTM and CDR2 is ANQGSEA. V shed 7 bases, J shed 9 bases, and the junction held 7 bases outside the gene matches. The CDR3 sequence is 11 residues long. CDR3 loop: CSEASGETQYF. Here the CDR3 DNA reads TGCAGCGAGGCTAGCGGAGAGACGCAGTATTTT.

This clonotype occurred a few times. The chain is built from TRBV27 and TRBJ2-1; D is possibly TRBD1 or TRBD2 (5 bases each). This CDR3 contains 16 residues. Germline CDR1 MNHEY, CDR2 SMNVEV (reference sequence). V lost 7 bases to trimming and J lost 9 bases, with 25 bases between them. The CDR3 nucleotides read TGTGCCAGCACCCCGGCCCGAGCGGTTGGGGGTCGTGAGCAGTTCTTC. Residues: CASTPARAVGGREQFF.

This clonotype was observed a few times. The genes are TRBV5-4 and TRBJ2-1, with 8 bases that match TRBD2. CDR1 is SGHNT and CDR2 is YYREEE in the germline V gene (reference sequence). The CDR3 is made up of 15 amino acids. The ends lost 5 bases at V and 5 bases at J; junction bases unmatched: 9. The CDR3 sequence: CASRPGLGGNNEQFF. The DNA of the CDR3 is TGTGCCAGCAGACCGGGACTAGGAGGTAACAATGAGCAGTTCTTC.